The T cell receptor (beta chain) under discussion was sequenced for a study of cytomegalovirus exposure and HLA in healthy donors. Study-level findings and limits: It was confirmed in vitro that a few of the CMV-associated chains were specific for CMV antigens. Researchers catalogued 164 TCR beta chains as cytomegalovirus-associated. In the 130 or so validation repertoires, a later analysis found that first-cohort TCR clusters tended to co-occur.

Repertoires were generated with immunoSEQ multiplex PCR, while TCRdb's copy carries only in-frame clones and drops some. The sample contains over 150,000 clones, less than 90% of which appear only once. Turning to this clone: Its antigen is still unknown.

Separation from the 666-subject first cohort characterized the 120-subject validation cohort, to which the donors belonged. Germline-derived CDR1 and CDR2 are GTSNPN and SVGIG (reference sequence). The CDR3 spans 14 residues. V lost 2 bases, J lost 3 bases, and 4 bases stayed unmatched. The rearrangement links TRBV30 to TRBJ1-5; 7 bases fit TRBD1. This receptor was taken from a woman between 18 and 29 years old in good health and CMV-seronegative. The sequencing input was PBMCs. The CDR3 DNA reads as TGTGCCTGGAGTCGGACAGGCGCCAATCAGCCCCAGCATTTT. This encodes CAWSRTGANQPQHF.